The clone carrying this T cell receptor (beta chain) was counted a few times. Antigen unknown. This sample was taken from a study of blood T cells in healthy people across ages. Alongside a J-beta primer mix, a sample-barcoded 5' primer served in a second PCR lasting about 7 to 11 cycles. MiXCR was run by TCRdb on the 5' RACE reads, yielding one entry per CDR3 protein. The repertoire includes fewer than 1.5 million distinct CDR3 sequences, about 43% of them detected once, and around 8% sits in the top ten. Broader study findings: Naive T cell percentage showed a strong correlation with the diversity of TCR beta.

The CDR3 has 14 residues. V lost 3 bases and J lost 10, with 21 bases in between. CDR1 is SQVTM, CDR2 ANQGSEA, per germline. The sequenced sample consisted of blood. The J gene is TRBJ1-2, the V gene TRBV29-1; perhaps TRBD1 as D (6 bases). The receptor was isolated from a woman between 18 and 30 years old in good health. CDR3 DNA: TGCAGCGTTGATTGGAGGACAGCAGGTGGGGACTACACCTTC. It encodes CSVDWRTAGGDYTF.